Listed below are T cell receptor beta chains from one sample, sequenced in a study of T-cell memory formation after mild COVID-19. TCRdb redid the calling of the 5' RACE reads with MiXCR, one entry per CDR3 protein. The sample records some 490,000 distinct CDR3 sequences, approximately 18% being singletons. The sample comprised PBMCs or a T cell subset sorted from them (not recorded which). These receptors all come from an adult woman who had mild COVID-19 (a few samples of this study predate the infection). Cell type and time point are not known. CDR3s include the opening cysteine and the closing phenylalanine or tryptophan. The D gene is left open where the match is weak. Some rows have no size entry. The others give once, few or many, or a class for an expanded clone.

CDR3: CATLTGGTEAFF
DNA: TGTGCCACATTAACAGGAGGAACTGAAGCTTTCTTT
V: TRBV2
D: NA
J: TRBJ1-1
size: NA

CDR3: CSARGPSKEYQETQYF
DNA: TGCAGTGCTAGAGGGCCCTCTAAGGAGTATCAAGAGACCCAGTACTTC
V: TRBV20-1
D: NA
J: TRBJ2-5
size: NA

CDR3: CASSLPGQLNEQFF
DNA: TGTGCCAGCAGCTTACCGGGACAGCTCAATGAGCAGTTCTTC
V: TRBV7-9
D: TRBD1
J: TRBJ2-1
size: NA

CDR3: CASSYADRENEKLFF
DNA: TGTGCCAGCAGTTACGCCGACAGGGAGAATGAAAAACTGTTTTTT
V: TRBV6-5
D: TRBD1
J: TRBJ1-4
size: NA

CDR3: CASKSGTGAGTSGASSYEQYF
DNA: TGCGCCAGCAAAAGCGGGACAGGGGCTGGGACTAGCGGTGCGAGCTCCTACGAGCAGTACTTC
V: TRBV5-1
D: NA
J: TRBJ2-7
size: few

CDR3: CASSTGTGRYSNQPQHF
DNA: TGTGCCAGCAGCACTGGGACAGGCAGATATAGCAATCAGCCCCAGCATTTT
V: TRBV12-3/TRBV12-4
D: TRBD1
J: TRBJ1-5
size: NA

CDR3: CASSPSGRDEQFF
DNA: TGTGCCAGCAGCCCCTCGGGTAGGGATGAGCAGTTCTTC
V: TRBV7-2
D: NA
J: TRBJ2-1
size: few

CDR3: CSVYDPGQSYEQYF
DNA: TGCAGCGTTTATGACCCGGGACAGTCCTACGAGCAGTACTTC
V: TRBV29-1
D: TRBD1
J: TRBJ2-7
size: NA

CDR3: CASSYDRVSSYEQYF
DNA: TGTGCCAGCAGTTACGATAGGGTCAGCTCCTACGAGCAGTACTTC
V: TRBV6-6
D: NA
J: TRBJ2-7
size: few

CDR3: CASSLTRDNEQFF
DNA: TGTGCCAGCAGCCTGACGCGGGACAATGAGCAGTTCTTC
V: TRBV7-3
D: NA
J: TRBJ2-1
size: few

CDR3: CASSERRLAVSGTDTQYF
DNA: TGTGCCAGCAGTGAAAGAAGACTAGCGGTTAGCGGCACAGATACGCAGTATTTT
V: TRBV2
D: TRBD2
J: TRBJ2-3
size: few

CDR3: CASSQRSSTDTQYF
DNA: TGTGCCAGCAGCCAAAGATCTAGCACAGATACGCAGTATTTT
V: TRBV7-2
D: NA
J: TRBJ2-3
size: few

CDR3: CASSGTSSGQQFF
DNA: TGTGCCAGCAGCGGGACTAGCTCGGGTCAGCAGTTCTTC
V: TRBV7-9
D: TRBD2
J: TRBJ2-1
size: few

CDR3: CSANRDLQKNIQYF
DNA: TGCAGTGCTAACCGGGACCTACAAAAAAACATTCAGTACTTC
V: TRBV20-1
D: NA
J: TRBJ2-4
size: many

CDR3: CASSLEALSTEAFF
DNA: TGCGCCAGCAGCTTGGAGGCCCTGAGCACTGAAGCTTTCTTT
V: TRBV5-1
D: NA
J: TRBJ1-1
size: NA

CDR3: CASSEAESSEAFF
DNA: TGTGCCAGCAGTGAAGCGGAGAGCTCTGAAGCTTTCTTT
V: TRBV2
D: NA
J: TRBJ1-1
size: few

CDR3: CASSLTVPYEQYF
DNA: TGTGCCAGCAGTTTAACTGTCCCCTACGAGCAGTACTTC
V: TRBV28
D: NA
J: TRBJ2-7
size: NA

CDR3: CASSQTGGSYNSPLHF
DNA: TGCGCCAGCAGCCAGACAGGGGGGTCCTATAATTCACCCCTCCACTTT
V: TRBV4-1
D: TRBD1
J: TRBJ1-6
size: NA

CDR3: CASSLSLRVGTEAFF
DNA: TGTGCCAGCAGTTTATCGCTCAGGGTGGGCACTGAAGCTTTCTTT
V: TRBV27
D: NA
J: TRBJ1-1
size: few

CDR3: CASQHSSGGANEQFF
DNA: TGCGCCAGCCAGCATTCAAGCGGGGGGGCGAATGAGCAGTTCTTC
V: TRBV5-1
D: TRBD2
J: TRBJ2-1
size: NA

CDR3: CASRYQAGGPRDTQYF
DNA: TGTGCCAGCAGATACCAGGCGGGGGGGCCTAGAGATACGCAGTATTTT
V: TRBV4-2
D: TRBD2
J: TRBJ2-3
size: few

CDR3: CASSLTERAYEQYF
DNA: TGTGCCAGCTCTCTTACTGAGAGAGCCTACGAGCAGTACTTC
V: TRBV18
D: NA
J: TRBJ2-7
size: NA

CDR3: CASTTPGGETQYF
DNA: TGTGCCAGCACCACCCCGGGGGGAGAGACCCAGTACTTC
V: TRBV7-9
D: TRBD2
J: TRBJ2-5
size: NA

CDR3: CASSLVTGDYGYTF
DNA: TGCGCCAGCAGCCTAGTGACAGGGGACTATGGCTACACCTTC
V: TRBV4-1
D: TRBD1
J: TRBJ1-2
size: many

CDR3: CASSPPLRSHITDTQYF
DNA: TGTGCCAGCTCACCACCTCTCCGAAGCCATATCACAGATACGCAGTATTTT
V: TRBV18
D: NA
J: TRBJ2-3
size: few

CDR3: CASSLAGTGYEQYF
DNA: TGTGCCAGCAGTTTAGCCGGGACAGGGTACGAGCAGTACTTC
V: TRBV12-3/TRBV12-4
D: TRBD1
J: TRBJ2-7
size: few

CDR3: CASSAYGASTDTQYF
DNA: TGTGCCAGCAGCGCCTACGGGGCCTCCACAGATACGCAGTATTTT
V: TRBV2
D: NA
J: TRBJ2-3
size: NA

CDR3: CASSTVTGVTEAFF
DNA: TGCGCCAGCAGCACGGTCACAGGGGTCACTGAAGCTTTCTTT
V: TRBV5-1
D: TRBD1
J: TRBJ1-1
size: NA

CDR3: CASSFAVGGEQFF
DNA: TGTGCCAGCAGTTTTGCGGTGGGGGGGGAGCAGTTCTTC
V: TRBV12-3/TRBV12-4
D: TRBD2
J: TRBJ2-1
size: many

CDR3: CASSRGLDSPLHF
DNA: TGCGCCAGCAGCCGGGGGTTGGATTCACCCCTCCACTTT
V: TRBV5-1
D: NA
J: TRBJ1-6
size: NA

CDR3: CASSSPGPSTDTQYF
DNA: TGTGCCAGCAGCTCCCCAGGCCCTAGCACAGATACGCAGTATTTT
V: TRBV5-5
D: NA
J: TRBJ2-3
size: few

CDR3: CATSREWTSGDEQFF
DNA: TGTGCCACCAGCAGAGAGTGGACTAGCGGGGACGAGCAGTTCTTC
V: TRBV15
D: TRBD2
J: TRBJ2-1
size: few

CDR3: CSARDFDRDGYTF
DNA: TGCAGTGCTAGAGATTTTGACAGAGATGGCTACACCTTC
V: TRBV20-1
D: NA
J: TRBJ1-2
size: few

CDR3: CASSYRQGSPYEQYF
DNA: TGTGCCAGCAGCTACCGACAGGGGTCTCCCTACGAGCAGTACTTC
V: TRBV7-9
D: TRBD1
J: TRBJ2-7
size: many

CDR3: CSAREGSVPSTDTQYF
DNA: TGCAGTGCTAGAGAAGGGAGCGTTCCTAGCACAGATACGCAGTATTTT
V: TRBV20-1
D: NA
J: TRBJ2-3
size: few

CDR3: CSAISGQWGSYEQYF
DNA: TGCAGTGCTATATCTGGACAGTGGGGCTCCTACGAGCAGTACTTC
V: TRBV20-1
D: NA
J: TRBJ2-7
size: NA

CDR3: CASSVGGRGYGYTF
DNA: TGTGCCAGCAGCGTCGGGGGGCGGGGCTATGGCTACACCTTC
V: TRBV28
D: NA
J: TRBJ1-2
size: NA

CDR3: CASSFEGQPQHF
DNA: TGTGCCAGCAGTTTCGAAGGTCAGCCCCAGCATTTT
V: TRBV12-3/TRBV12-4
D: NA
J: TRBJ1-5
size: NA

CDR3: CASSDTTGNYGYTF
DNA: TGTGCCAGCAGTGATACAACAGGGAACTATGGCTACACCTTC
V: TRBV25-1
D: NA
J: TRBJ1-2
size: NA

CDR3: CASSQDRVGNYGYTF
DNA: TGCGCCAGCAGCCAAGATCGTGTGGGGAACTATGGCTACACCTTC
V: TRBV4-3
D: NA
J: TRBJ1-2
size: few

CDR3: CASSLAGQSYEQYF
DNA: TGTGCCAGCAGCTTGGCTGGACAGTCCTACGAGCAGTACTTC
V: TRBV7-9
D: NA
J: TRBJ2-7
size: many

CDR3: CASSPEAGVPDTQYF
DNA: TGTGCCAGCAGCCCAGAAGCGGGGGTACCAGATACGCAGTATTTT
V: TRBV7-9
D: TRBD2
J: TRBJ2-3
size: NA

CDR3: CASSRDPSSYNEQFF
DNA: TGTGCCAGCAGCCGCGATCCGAGCTCCTACAATGAGCAGTTCTTC
V: TRBV7-2
D: NA
J: TRBJ2-1
size: few

CDR3: CASSLGQRGPSYEQYF
DNA: TGTGCCAGCAGCTTAGGCCAGCGGGGGCCCTCCTACGAGCAGTACTTC
V: TRBV7-6
D: TRBD2
J: TRBJ2-7
size: few

CDR3: CASTLGLAEETQYF
DNA: TGTGCCAGCACCCTCGGACTAGCGGAAGAGACCCAGTACTTC
V: TRBV9
D: TRBD2
J: TRBJ2-5
size: few